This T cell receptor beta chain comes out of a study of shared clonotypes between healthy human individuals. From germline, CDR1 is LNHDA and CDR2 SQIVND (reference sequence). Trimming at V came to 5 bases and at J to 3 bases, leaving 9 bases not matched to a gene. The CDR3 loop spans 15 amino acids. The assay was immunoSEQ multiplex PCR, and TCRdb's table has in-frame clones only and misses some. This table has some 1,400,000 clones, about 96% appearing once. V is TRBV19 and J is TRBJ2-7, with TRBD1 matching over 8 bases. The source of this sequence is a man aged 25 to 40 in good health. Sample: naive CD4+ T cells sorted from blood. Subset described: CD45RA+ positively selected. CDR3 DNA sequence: TGTGCCAGTAGTCCCTCCGGGACAGGATACTACGAGCAGTACTTC. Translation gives CASSPSGTGYYEQYF. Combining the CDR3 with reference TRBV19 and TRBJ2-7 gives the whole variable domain DGGITQSPKYLFRKEGQNVTLSCEQNLNHDAMYWYRQDPGQGLRLIYYSQIVNDFQKGDIAEGYSVSREKKESFPLTVTSAQKNPTAFYLCASSPSGTGYYEQYFGPGTRLTVT.